Below, 10 T cell receptor beta chains from the same sample are listed, as sequenced in a study of cytomegalovirus exposure and HLA in healthy donors. It was with 60 Vbeta and 13 Jbeta primers that the PCR ran. Sequenced by immunoSEQ multiplex PCR; TCRdb stores in-frame clones only, minus some. The data contain roughly 100,000 clones, roughly 15% of them singletons. Specimen: PBMCs. The receptors were sampled from a female donor in good health and CMV-seronegative.

This clone was detected a few times. The chain joins TRBV9 to TRBJ2-3, with D uncertain. The length of the CDR3 is 16 residues. Between the trimmed V and J ends, which lost 0 bases and 2 bases, there was a span of 13 bases. Per the germline V gene, CDR1 is SGDLS and CDR2 is YYNGEE. This chain's CDR3 is CASSVGGYSNTDTQYF. The CDR3 bases are TGTGCCAGCAGCGTAGGCGGCTATTCGAACACAGATACGCAGTATTTT.

This clone has more than one count but fewer than ten. The chain couples TRBV7-2 to TRBJ2-2; 9 nucleotides agree with TRBD2. CDR3 length equals 16 residues. CDR1 is SGHTA and CDR2 is FQGNSA in the germline V gene. Trimming removed 3 bases from V and 1 base from J; junction bases left unmatched: 3. For the CDR3, the DNA is TGTGCCAGCAGCTTTCCAGCGGGAGGGAACACCGGGGAGCTGTTTTTT. Protein product: CASSFPAGGNTGELFF.

This rearrangement joins TRBV6-6 to TRBJ2-1; D is uncertain. CDR1 is MNHNY, CDR2 SVGAGI, per germline (reference sequence). Trimming removed 3 bases from V and 3 bases from J, with 9 bases in between. The length of the CDR3 is 14 residues. The CDR3 DNA is TGTGCCAGCAGTTATTCTACAGACTACAATGAGCAGTTCTTC. It is translated as CASSYSTDYNEQFF.

V and J are TRBV4-1 and TRBJ2-5, with 11 bases fitting TRBD2. The tail of the sequence fits TRBJ2-7 better, so the J call may be wrong. Germline CDR1 is MGHRA and CDR2 is YSYEKL. This CDR3 has 15 amino acids. The CDR3 reads CASSQGLAGNYEQYF. CDR3 bases: TGCGCCAGCAGCCAAGGACTAGCGGGAAACTACGAGCAGTACTTC.

This clone was seen a few times. This chain links TRBV30 with TRBJ1-3; TRBD1 might be the D (6 bases). There are 14 residues in the CDR3. The germline gives CDR1 GTSNPN, CDR2 SVGIG (reference sequence). V lost 0 bases and J lost 4, with 10 bases in between. The DNA of the CDR3 is TGTGCCTGGAGTGTTGGGGGGGCCGGAAACACCATATATTTT. It codes for CAWSVGGAGNTIYF.

This clone has more than one count but fewer than ten. J is TRBJ2-1 and V is TRBV7-6; D is undetermined. The CDR3 covers 15 residues. Germline V CDR1 and CDR2: SGHVS, FNYEAQ. V gave up 1 base and J gave up 1 base, with 8 bases separating them. CDR3: CASSLGAYSYNEQFF. The CDR3 nucleotides are TGTGCCAGCAGCTTAGGAGCGTATTCCTACAATGAGCAGTTCTTC.

This clone was found a few times. The chain has TRBV5-1 and TRBJ2-1; no definite D call. This CDR3 spans 13 amino acids. Trimming removed 0 bases from V and 6 bases from J, with 7 bases in between. Germline V gene sequence: CDR1 SGHRS, CDR2 YFSETQ. CDR3 nucleotides: TGCGCCAGCAGCTTGGTGGCTAGCAATGAGCAGTTCTTC. It specifies CASSLVASNEQFF. Drawing the rest from reference TRBV5-1 and TRBJ2-1, the complete variable domain is KAGVTQTPRYLIKTRGQQVTLSCSPISGHRSVSWYQQTPGQGLQFLFEYFSETQRNKGNFPGRFSGRQFSNSRSEMNVSTLELGDSALYLCASSLVASNEQFFGPGTRLTVL.

This clone was detected only a few times. The chain joins TRBV19 to TRBJ2-7; 9 bases map to TRBD1. The length of the CDR3 is 15 residues. The germline CDR1 and CDR2 sequences are LNHDA and SQIVND (reference sequence). The ends lost 5 bases at V and 6 bases at J; junction bases unmatched: 11. The CDR3: CASSPWGQGTSEQYF. The CDR3 nucleotides read TGTGCCAGTAGTCCCTGGGGACAGGGAACCTCCGAGCAGTACTTC.

The V and J genes are TRBV15 and TRBJ2-2, with D perhaps matching TRBD1 (6 bases). V was clipped by 0 bases and J by 6 bases, with 14 bases between them. The CDR3 has 16 amino acids. CDR1 and CDR2 from the germline V gene are LNHNV and YYDKDF (reference sequence). CDR3 in amino acids: CATSRDRGPIAGELFF. For the CDR3, the DNA is TGTGCCACCAGCAGAGACAGGGGCCCGATTGCCGGGGAGCTGTTTTTT.

This clone was observed a few times. The rearrangement joins TRBV6-4 to TRBJ2-3; 8 nucleotides line up with TRBD2. V gave up 0 bases and J gave up 4 bases; unmatched junction bases: 3. This CDR3 has 15 amino acids. Looked up from germline, CDR1 is MRHNA and CDR2 is SNTAGT. The CDR3 region is CASSDSSGKADTQYF. As DNA, the CDR3 is TGTGCCAGCAGTGACTCTAGCGGGAAAGCAGATACGCAGTATTTT.